One sample yielded the 21 T cell receptor beta chains listed below, sequenced in a study of blood T cell repertoires in COVID-19. The protocol was immunoSEQ multiplex PCR, while the TCRdb copy is restricted to in-frame clones and leaves out a portion. This repertoire shows about 210,000 clones, 84% found once; its top ten account for approximately 8.1%. The sequenced material came from peripheral blood. The source of these receptors is a woman between 45 and 60 years old with active or convalescent COVID-19.

This chain links TRBV7-8 with TRBJ1-4; D remains unclear. Between the trimmed V and J ends, which lost 3 bases and 8 bases, there was a span of 13 bases. The CDR3 is 14 amino acids. Germline CDR1 reads SGHVS; CDR2 reads FQNEAQ. The CDR3 spells CASSFRAPGEKLFF. The CDR3 nucleotides are TGTGCCAGCAGCTTTAGGGCCCCGGGGGAAAAACTGTTTTTT.

The V gene is TRBV7-9, the J gene TRBJ2-1; 7 bases line up with TRBD2. The germline gives CDR1 SEHNR, CDR2 FQNEAQ (reference sequence). The CDR3 spans 16 residues. V was clipped by 1 base and J by 1 base; unmatched bases: 4. CDR3 DNA: TGTGCCAGCAGCTTAGGGGTTAGCGGGTCCTACAATGAGCAGTTCTTC. Its translation is CASSLGVSGSYNEQFF.

The V gene is TRBV6-5, the J gene TRBJ2-5; 9 nucleotides match TRBD2. Trimming at V came to 4 bases and at J to 2 bases, leaving 8 bases not matched to a gene. This CDR3 region has 16 residues. From germline, CDR1 is MNHEY and CDR2 SVGAGI. The CDR3 DNA sequence: TGTGCCAGCAGTTTTTCGTTCACTAGCGGGCAAGAGACCCAGTACTTC. Its translation: CASSFSFTSGQETQYF.

This clone was seen only once. This chain links TRBV5-5 with TRBJ2-5; weak D call: TRBD2 (6 bases). Germline V CDR1 and CDR2: SGHKS, YYEKEE (reference sequence). Trimming removed 0 bases at V and 4 bases at J, with 16 bases between. The CDR3 runs 16 residues. The CDR3 DNA reads TGTGCCAGCAGCTTGGCGGGTACTAGCCTGGGAGAGACCCAGTACTTC. This codes for CASSLAGTSLGETQYF.

CDR3 bases: TGTGCTAGTGGTGCAAGAGGGACAGTTAAAGAGACCCAGTACTTC. This translates into CASGARGTVKETQYF. The V call is TRBV12-5, the J call TRBJ2-5; the match to TRBD1 covers 7 bases. V trimming: 5 bases; J trimming: 3 bases; junction bases outside the gene matches: 9. CDR1 and CDR2 (germline): LGHNT, FRNRAP. The CDR3 runs 15 residues.

The rearrangement uses TRBV29-1 and TRBJ2-5; 7 bases are shared with TRBD1. The germline V gene encodes CDR1 SQVTM and CDR2 ANQGSEA. J lost 4 bases, V lost 7 bases, and 6 bases had no gene match. The CDR3 is 12 residues long. The chain's CDR3 is CSGYRGGETQYF. Here the CDR3 DNA reads TGCAGCGGGTACAGGGGTGGAGAGACCCAGTACTTC.

The chain joins TRBV6-5 to TRBJ1-1, with 9 nucleotides matching TRBD1. The trim removed 4 bases at V and 1 base at J, leaving 7 bases unmatched. The CDR3 loop spans 16 amino acids. Germline loops: CDR1 MNHEY, CDR2 SVGAGI. CDR3 bases: TGTGCCAGCAGTTTTTATGGGACAGGGAGGAACACTGAAGCTTTCTTT. This translates into CASSFYGTGRNTEAFF.

This clone showed up just a few times. The rearrangement uses TRBV24-1 and TRBJ1-2, with a weak D call TRBD1 (6 bases). This CDR3 is built from 13 residues. The germline V and J ends were trimmed by 5 bases and 4 bases, with 10 bases remaining between them. Germline assignment: CDR1 KGHDR and CDR2 SFDVKD. CDR3 in amino acids: CATSGGQAYGYTF. The DNA for the CDR3 is TGTGCCACCAGTGGGGGACAAGCCTATGGCTACACCTTC.

The chain combines TRBV29-1 with TRBJ2-7; 8 nucleotides agree with TRBD2. Germline V gene sequence: CDR1 SQVTM, CDR2 ANQGSEA. This CDR3 has 14 residues. V trimming: 6 bases; J trimming: 0 bases; junction bases outside the gene matches: 7. The CDR3 loop reads CSVRSGESSYEQYF. The DNA for the CDR3 is TGCAGCGTCCGTAGCGGGGAAAGCTCCTACGAGCAGTACTTC.

This clone was counted a single time. The chain carries TRBV5-1 and TRBJ2-1, with a weak D call TRBD1 (5 bases). This CDR3 has 15 residues. The V gene lost 0 bases and the J gene lost 6 bases, with 13 bases spanning the gap. The germline gives CDR1 SGHRS, CDR2 YFSETQ. CDR3 in DNA: TGCGCCAGCAGCTTGGGACAGAACATCATCAATGAGCAGTTCTTC. This gives the protein CASSLGQNIINEQFF.

This clone was observed once. The genes are TRBV28 and TRBJ2-4; no definite D call. Trimming pared 7 bases from V and 1 base from J, leaving 8 bases between. Germline lookup yields CDR1 MDHEN and CDR2 SYDVKM. The CDR3 consists of 13 residues. CDR3 sequence (DNA): TGTGCCAGCACCCGGTACGCCAAAAACATTCAGTACTTC. Residues: CASTRYAKNIQYF.

This sequence joins TRBV5-1 and TRBJ2-5; TRBD2 might be the D (5 bases). CDR3 length equals 14 residues. The germline CDR1 and CDR2 sequences are SGHRS and YFSETQ. The V end lost 2 bases, the J end lost 2 bases, and 10 bases lay between the germline ends. Written as DNA, the CDR3 is TGCGCCAGCAGCTTCGGACGGGGTCAAGAGACCCAGTACTTC. The encoded protein is CASSFGRGQETQYF.

V usage is TRBV4-1 and J usage is TRBJ1-5, with D perhaps matching TRBD1 (6 bases). V was cut by 3 bases and J by 3 bases, with 15 bases left in between. The CDR3 contains 16 residues. In germline, CDR1 is MGHRA, CDR2 YSYEKL. Here the CDR3 DNA reads TGCGCCAGCAGCCAGAGGACAGAGGGAAACAATCAGCCCCAGCATTTT. Its protein is CASSQRTEGNNQPQHF.

The rearrangement uses TRBV5-1 and TRBJ2-5, with 10 positions matching TRBD2. Trimming cost V 0 bases and J 4 bases; bases outside gene matches: 3. Germline V lookup: CDR1 SGHRS, CDR2 YFSETQ. This CDR3 is built from 15 residues. Here the CDR3 reads CASSLVLAGAETQYF. In nucleotides, the CDR3 is TGCGCCAGCAGCTTGGTCCTAGCGGGGGCAGAGACCCAGTACTTC.

This chain connects TRBV4-1 to TRBJ2-3; D is possibly TRBD1 (6 bases). This CDR3 contains 16 residues. Per the germline V gene, CDR1 is MGHRA and CDR2 is YSYEKL. Trimming stripped 2 bases from V and 4 bases from J, with 16 bases between. CDR3 region: CASSQQQGPNADTQYF. In nucleotides, the CDR3 is TGCGCCAGCAGCCAACAACAGGGTCCCAATGCAGATACGCAGTATTTT.

This rearrangement joins TRBV19 to TRBJ1-1; D not certain. Trimming shortened V by 3 bases and J by 3 bases, and 5 bases separated the two germline ends. The CDR3 extends over 12 amino acids. CDR1 and CDR2 from the germline V gene are LNHDA and SQIVND (reference sequence). CDR3 DNA: TGTGCCAGTAGTATCCAGGACACTGAAGCTTTCTTT. This codes for CASSIQDTEAFF. Looking up the rest from reference TRBV19 and TRBJ1-1 gives the full variable domain: DGGITQSPKYLFRKEGQNVTLSCEQNLNHDAMYWYRQDPGQGLRLIYYSQIVNDFQKGDIAEGYSVSREKKESFPLTVTSAQKNPTAFYLCASSIQDTEAFFGQGTRLTVV.

This clone is a singleton in its sample. The V gene is TRBV4-1, the J gene TRBJ2-1, with TRBD1 matching over 10 bases. Germline V gives CDR1 MGHRA, CDR2 YSYEKL. CDR3 size: 15 residues. V shed 4 bases, J shed 8 bases, and the junction held 8 bases outside the gene matches. CDR3 sequence: CASSPGTGVIHEQFF. In DNA, the CDR3 is TGCGCCAGCAGCCCCGGGACAGGGGTTATCCATGAGCAGTTCTTC.

This chain uses TRBV24-1 with TRBJ2-3; D possibly corresponds to TRBD1 (6 bases). The germline CDR1 and CDR2 sequences are KGHDR and SFDVKD. The CDR3 consists of 17 residues. The V and J ends lost 6 bases and 2 bases respectively, with 20 bases between them. This chain's CDR3 is CATSPGTGTRATDTQYF. For the CDR3, the DNA is TGTGCCACCAGTCCCGGAACCGGGACACGCGCCACAGATACGCAGTATTTT.

The chain carries TRBV2 and TRBJ2-7; TRBD1 agrees at 7 bases. CDR1 is SNHLY and CDR2 is FYNNEI in the germline V gene. V lost 8 bases to trimming and J lost 2 bases; unmatched junction nucleotides: 6. This CDR3 comprises 13 residues. CDR3 DNA: TGTGCCAGCTTGCGCGACAGGGCCTACGAGCAGTACTTC. This sequence encodes CASLRDRAYEQYF.

The gene calls are TRBV13 and TRBJ1-5; weak D call: TRBD1 (5 bases). This CDR3 is built from 14 residues. Germline V gene lookup returns CDR1 PRHDT and CDR2 FYEKMQ (reference sequence). Trimming left V 0 bases short and J 6 bases short, with 9 bases between. The DNA of the CDR3 is TGTGCCAGCAGCTTAGGGCAGGGAGGTCAGCCCCAGCATTTT. Translated, it gives CASSLGQGGQPQHF.

This clone appeared a few times. This chain uses TRBV7-2 with TRBJ1-6; D might be TRBD1 (6 bases). This CDR3 has 15 residues. CDR1 is SGHTA and CDR2 is FQGNSA in the germline V gene. The V end was cut by 4 bases, the J end by 6 bases, with 13 bases between. In DNA form, the CDR3 reads TGTGCCAGCAGCTGGCTGGGGGCTGCTAATTCACCCCTCCACTTT. Translation gives CASSWLGAANSPLHF.